This T cell receptor (beta chain) was recorded in a study of identical twins. Whole-study results and caveats: Low generation probability was overrepresented in out-of-frame alpha sequences shared by twins.

Ten or more counts support this clonotype. Its antigen is unidentified. TCRdb ran MiXCR on the 5' RACE reads and lists one entry per CDR3 protein. This sample yields 200,000 to 250,000 distinct CDR3 sequences, of which approximately 7% are seen a single time; under 4% belongs to the top ten. These same records also appear under a second study, on yellow fever vaccine responses in identical twins. That source adds: Reported findings indicate that twins' vaccine T cell responses seemed partially convergent, partially personalized.

The sequence was obtained from a woman younger than 35 in good health. Specimen: memory (CD45RO+) T cells sorted from blood.

The CDR3 here is CASSLINRDSEAFF. Here the CDR3 DNA reads TGCGCCAGCAGCCTGATCAACCGGGACAGTGAAGCTTTCTTT. The chain has TRBV5-1 and TRBJ1-1, with 7 bases that match TRBD1. V shed 4 bases, J shed 7 bases, and the junction held 10 bases outside the gene matches. CDR3 length equals 14 residues. CDR1 SGHRS and CDR2 YFSETQ come from the germline V gene. Full variable domain (missing parts from reference TRBV5-1 and TRBJ1-1): KAGVTQTPRYLIKTRGQQVTLSCSPISGHRSVSWYQQTPGQGLQFLFEYFSETQRNKGNFPGRFSGRQFSNSRSEMNVSTLELGDSALYLCASSLINRDSEAFFGQGTRLTVV.